The next 25 T cell receptor beta chains were all read from a single sample in a study of control samples from healthy donors and cancer patients. The data were produced by immunoSEQ multiplex PCR, yet TCRdb's version contains in-frame clones alone and is incomplete. The table records more than 95,000 clones, roughly 84% of them present only once. The sequenced sample consisted of blood. The receptors come from a man in his forties in good health.

The CDR3 DNA reads TGTGCCAGTAGTATGATCGGCGGTGCTAAGAGGGACACTGAAGCTTTCTTT. Protein sequence: CASSMIGGAKRDTEAFF. The J gene is TRBJ1-1, the V gene TRBV19; no definite D call. The CDR3 runs 17 residues. Germline values: CDR1 LNHDA, CDR2 SQIVND (reference sequence). The V end was cut by 3 bases, the J end by 3 bases, with 20 bases between.

The chain uses TRBV7-2 and TRBJ1-2; D possibly corresponds to TRBD1 (5 bases). V lost 1 base, J lost 0 bases, and 6 bases lay in between. The CDR3 runs 14 residues. Germline values: CDR1 SGHTA, CDR2 FQGNSA. The CDR3 reads CASSLGGSNYGYTF. The CDR3 DNA follows: TGTGCCAGCAGCTTAGGGGGGTCTAACTATGGCTACACCTTC.

The chain uses TRBV6-7 and TRBJ1-6; D uncertain. TRBV6-7 is annotated as an ORF whose role is uncertain. The CDR3 is made up of 15 amino acids. Between the trimmed V and J ends, which lost 2 bases and 6 bases, there was a span of 11 bases. Here the CDR3 reads CASSYPRRRNSPLHF. For the CDR3, the DNA is TGTGCCAGCAGTTACCCCCGACGGCGTAATTCACCCCTCCACTTT.

This sequence joins TRBV19 and TRBJ1-2; the D gene is possibly TRBD1 (5 bases). V was shortened by 6 bases and J by 2 bases, with 13 bases between the two germline ends. Per the germline V gene, CDR1 is LNHDA and CDR2 is SQIVND (reference sequence). The CDR3 runs to 14 residues. CDR3 DNA sequence: TGTGCCAGTAGAGGGGTCAGGGCCAACTATGGCTACACCTTC. Translating gives CASRGVRANYGYTF. The full variable domain, its missing parts supplied by reference TRBV19 and TRBJ1-2, is DGGITQSPKYLFRKEGQNVTLSCEQNLNHDAMYWYRQDPGQGLRLIYYSQIVNDFQKGDIAEGYSVSREKKESFPLTVTSAQKNPTAFYLCASRGVRANYGYTFGSGTRLTVV.

This clone was counted a single time. The V and J genes are TRBV15 and TRBJ1-2, with D maybe TRBD1 (6 bases). Trimming removed 0 bases at V and 3 bases at J, with 17 bases between. The germline CDR1 and CDR2 sequences are LNHNV and YYDKDF (reference sequence). CDR3 length: 17 residues. CDR3 residues: CATSRDRVHRDHYGYTF. As DNA, the CDR3 is TGTGCCACCAGCAGAGATCGGGTCCACAGGGACCACTATGGCTACACCTTC.

V and J are TRBV3-1 (or the pseudogene TRBV3-2) and TRBJ2-1; TRBD1 is a possible D gene (5 bases). With 7 bases removed from V and 0 bases from J, the gap between germline ends came to 10 bases. From germline, CDR1 is LGHDT and CDR2 YNNKEL (reference sequence). The CDR3 is made up of 14 amino acids. The CDR3 nucleotides are TGTGCCAGCAAGAGACAGAGCTCCTACAATGAGCAGTTCTTC. The encoded protein is CASKRQSSYNEQFF.

This clone was recorded a few times. Here the CDR3 reads CASSGLGGSTDTQYF. As DNA, the CDR3 is TGTGCCAGCAGTGGGCTAGGAGGGAGCACAGATACGCAGTATTTT. V gene TRBV25-1 combines with J gene TRBJ2-3; possible D gene TRBD2, 6 bases. Germline V CDR1 and CDR2: MGHDK, SYGVNS. Trimming removed 4 bases from V and 0 bases from J, with 11 bases in between. The CDR3 has 15 residues.

This chain links TRBV7-9 with TRBJ2-3; D is undetermined. The V end lost 7 bases, the J end lost 2 bases, and 10 bases lay between the germline ends. The germline gives CDR1 SEHNR, CDR2 FQNEAQ (reference sequence). The CDR3 is 13 residues long. The CDR3 DNA reads as TGTGCCAGCACCAAGACCGACACAGATACGCAGTATTTT. This codes for CASTKTDTDTQYF. Full variable domain (outside the CDR3, taken from reference TRBV7-9 and TRBJ2-3): DTGVSQNPRHKITKRGQNVTFRCDPISEHNRLYWYRQTLGQGPEFLTYFQNEAQLEKSRLLSDRFSAERPKGSFSTLEIQRTEQGDSAMYLCASTKTDTDTQYFGPGTRLTVL.

The genes are TRBV6-5 and TRBJ2-3; no clear D. Germline loops: CDR1 MNHEY, CDR2 SVGAGI. Trimming left V 7 bases short and J 4 bases short, with 15 bases between. The CDR3 is 14 amino acids. The CDR3 DNA sequence: TGTGCCAGCAAACCGCTCCTCCGACCAGATACGCAGTATTTT. This codes for CASKPLLRPDTQYF.

V is TRBV6-6 and J is TRBJ1-4; the D gene is possibly TRBD1 (5 bases). The V gene lost 6 bases and the J gene lost 8 bases, with 19 bases spanning the gap. This CDR3 spans 15 amino acids. Germline lookup yields CDR1 MNHNY and CDR2 SVGAGI (reference sequence). The DNA of the CDR3 is TGTGCCAGCAGGCAACCCGGGGCGGGGAAGGAAAAACTGTTTTTT. Its protein is CASRQPGAGKEKLFF.

The chain couples TRBV29-1 to TRBJ2-1; D may be TRBD2 (6 bases). The germline gives CDR1 SQVTM, CDR2 ANQGSEA. The CDR3 spans 15 residues. Trimming shortened V by 3 bases and J by 1 base, and 13 bases separated the two germline ends. CDR3 sequence reads: CSVDHLAPSYNEQFF. In DNA form, the CDR3 reads TGCAGCGTTGACCATCTAGCGCCTTCCTACAATGAGCAGTTCTTC.

This clone has just one count. The genes are TRBV5-4 and TRBJ2-1; TRBD2 agrees at 8 bases. CDR1 and CDR2 from the germline V gene are SGHNT and YYREEE (reference sequence). The CDR3 has 16 amino acids. The J segment lost 4 bases and the V segment lost 2 bases, leaving 8 bases of the junction unmatched. CDR3 in DNA: TGTGCCAGCAGCTTCCTGACTAGCGCTAATTACAATGAGCAGTTCTTC. Its translation is CASSFLTSANYNEQFF.

The rearrangement uses TRBV6-2 or TRBV6-3 and TRBJ1-5; TRBD1 might be the D (5 bases). V was clipped by 6 bases and J by 2 bases, with 11 bases between them. The CDR3 loop spans 14 amino acids. Per germline, CDR1 MNHEY and CDR2 SVGEGT. The CDR3 here is CASSQGFGNQPQHF. CDR3 DNA: TGTGCCAGCAGCCAGGGTTTTGGCAATCAGCCCCAGCATTTT.

The chain combines TRBV4-3 with TRBJ2-7, with a possible D match to TRBD1 (5 bases). The V and J ends lost 0 bases and 4 bases respectively, with 10 bases between them. This CDR3 is built from 14 residues. Germline-derived CDR1 and CDR2 are LGHNA and YSLEER. In nucleotides, the CDR3 is TGCGCCAGCAGCCAAGATACAGGTTTGTACGAGCAGTACTTC. Translated, it gives CASSQDTGLYEQYF.

Only one count was recorded for this clone. This chain connects TRBV12-3 or TRBV12-4 to TRBJ1-2; TRBD1 might be the D (5 bases). This CDR3 comprises 11 residues. The ends were cut back, 10 bases at V and 5 bases at J, with 11 bases in the middle. CDR3 sequence: CANGGGYGYTF. The CDR3 DNA reads TGTGCCAACGGTGGGGGATATGGCTACACCTTC.

V is TRBV11-2 and J is TRBJ2-2; a weak D match, TRBD2 (6 bases). This CDR3 is 16 amino acids long. V lost 6 bases, J lost 5 bases, and 19 bases lay in between. Germline lookup yields CDR1 SGHAT and CDR2 FQNNGV. CDR3 DNA sequence: TGTGCCAGCAGTTCGTACGCGGGGTCGGGGACCGGGGAGCTGTTTTTT. Residues: CASSSYAGSGTGELFF.

This clone has just a few counts. This chain links TRBV12-3 or TRBV12-4 with TRBJ2-2, with unresolved D. The V and J ends lost 6 bases and 6 bases respectively, with 5 bases between them. The CDR3 is made up of 11 amino acids. The CDR3 DNA follows: TGTGCCAGCAGCCCTTCCGGGGAGCTGTTTTTT. Protein sequence: CASSPSGELFF.

The gene calls are TRBV18 and TRBJ1-2; 12 nucleotides align to TRBD1. Unmatched junction bases numbered 6, after V lost 3 bases and J lost 7 bases. The CDR3 contains 15 residues. In germline, CDR1 is KGHSH, CDR2 LQKENI. The CDR3 loop is CASSPNQGQGAGYTF. The CDR3 DNA sequence: TGTGCCAGCTCACCCAACCAGGGACAGGGGGCTGGCTACACCTTC.

This clone was seen just once. The chain recombines TRBV29-1 with TRBJ2-5, with 11 bases aligning to TRBD1. Germline V gene lookup returns CDR1 SQVTM and CDR2 ANQGSEA. V gave up 7 bases and J gave up 9 bases; unmatched junction bases: 10. The CDR3 has 13 amino acids. CDR3 coding DNA: TGCAGCGCTGGGACAGGGGGGACCGGGGCCCAGTACTTC. This encodes CSAGTGGTGAQYF. Based on the CDR3 plus reference TRBV29-1 and TRBJ2-5, the full variable domain is SAVISQKPSRDICQRGTSLTIQCQVDSQVTMMFWYRQQPGQSLTLIATANQGSEATYESGFVIDKFPISRPNLTFSTLTVSNMSPEDSSIYLCSAGTGGTGAQYFGPGTRLLVL.

The genes are TRBV24-1 and TRBJ1-2; 8 nucleotides match TRBD1. Germline CDR1 and CDR2: KGHDR and SFDVKD. Trimming removed 4 bases from V and 8 bases from J; junction bases left unmatched: 8. The CDR3 has 14 amino acids. The CDR3 sequence: CATSEDDRGRGYTF. The CDR3 DNA follows: TGTGCCACCAGTGAAGACGACAGGGGCCGGGGCTACACCTTC.

This clone was found a few times. The chain carries TRBV10-1 and TRBJ2-5, with 9 bases identical to TRBD2. The CDR3 runs to 16 residues. Germline values: CDR1 WNHNN, CDR2 SYGVQD (reference sequence). With V trimmed by 0 bases and J by 7 bases, 9 bases remained unmatched. CDR3 sequence reads: CASSESLAGGLGTQYF. CDR3 bases: TGCGCCAGCAGTGAGTCGTTGGCGGGGGGGCTCGGGACCCAGTACTTC.

This clone was picked up a small number of times. This sequence joins TRBV7-6 and TRBJ2-2, with 9 positions matching TRBD2. The CDR3 runs 16 residues. Germline trimming cut 2 bases from V and 10 bases from J; bases unmatched to any gene: 11. Germline-derived CDR1 and CDR2 are SGHVS and FNYEAQ. The CDR3, as DNA: TGTGCCAGCAGCTTACAGTCTGCGGGGGGGATCGCGGAGCTGTTTTTT. It is translated as CASSLQSAGGIAELFF.

The J gene is TRBJ1-4, the V gene TRBV20-1, with TRBD1 matching over 7 bases. There are 16 residues in the CDR3. V shed 3 bases and J 0 bases; nucleotides not matched to a gene: 7. The germline V gene has CDR1 DFQATT and CDR2 SNEGSKA (reference sequence). CDR3 in amino acids: CSASNRGGATNEKLFF. The DNA for the CDR3 is TGCAGTGCTAGTAACAGGGGCGGTGCAACTAATGAAAAACTGTTTTTT.

The J gene is TRBJ1-3, the V gene TRBV12-3 or TRBV12-4; the D is unclear. This CDR3 contains 13 residues. V gave up 6 bases and J gave up 0 bases, with 6 bases separating them. CDR3 sequence: CASSGISGNTIYF. The DNA of the CDR3 is TGTGCCAGCAGCGGTATCTCTGGAAACACCATATATTTT.

The chain recombines TRBV18 with TRBJ1-5; D gene uncertain. Trimming pared 2 bases from V and 1 base from J, leaving 12 bases between. CDR3 size: 16 residues. Germline assignment: CDR1 KGHSH and CDR2 LQKENI. CDR3 sequence (DNA): TGTGCCAGCTCACCATCTCGGCAGCAGAGCAATCAGCCCCAGCATTTT. This codes for CASSPSRQQSNQPQHF. Full variable domain (rest looked up from reference TRBV18 and TRBJ1-5): NAGVMQNPRHLVRRRGQEARLRCSPMKGHSHVYWYRQLPEEGLKFMVYLQKENIIDESGMPKERFSAEFPKEGPSILRIQQVVRGDSAAYFCASSPSRQQSNQPQHFGDGTRLSIL.